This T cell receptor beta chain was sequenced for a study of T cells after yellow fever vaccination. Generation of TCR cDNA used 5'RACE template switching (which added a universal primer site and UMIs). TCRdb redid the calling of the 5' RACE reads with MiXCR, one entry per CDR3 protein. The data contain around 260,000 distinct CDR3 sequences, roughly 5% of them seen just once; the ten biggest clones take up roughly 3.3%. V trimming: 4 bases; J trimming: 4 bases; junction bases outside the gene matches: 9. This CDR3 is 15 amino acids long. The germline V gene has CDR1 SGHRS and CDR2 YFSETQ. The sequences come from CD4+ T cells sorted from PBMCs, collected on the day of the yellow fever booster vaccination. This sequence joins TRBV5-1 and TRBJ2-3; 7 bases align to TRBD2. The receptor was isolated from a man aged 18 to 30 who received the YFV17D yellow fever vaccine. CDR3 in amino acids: CASSNPKTSPDTQYF. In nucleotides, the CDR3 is TGCGCCAGCAGCAACCCGAAGACTAGCCCAGATACGCAGTATTTT.